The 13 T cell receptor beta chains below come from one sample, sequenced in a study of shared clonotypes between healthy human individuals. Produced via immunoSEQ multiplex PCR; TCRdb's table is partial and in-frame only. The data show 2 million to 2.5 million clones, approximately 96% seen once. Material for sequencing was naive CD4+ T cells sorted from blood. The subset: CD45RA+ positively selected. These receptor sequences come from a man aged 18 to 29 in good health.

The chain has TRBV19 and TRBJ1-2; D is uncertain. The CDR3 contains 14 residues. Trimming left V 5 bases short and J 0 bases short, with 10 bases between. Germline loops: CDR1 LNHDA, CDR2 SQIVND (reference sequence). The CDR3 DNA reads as TGTGCCAGTAGTGCCAGCTTTACTAACTATGGCTACACCTTC. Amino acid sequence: CASSASFTNYGYTF.

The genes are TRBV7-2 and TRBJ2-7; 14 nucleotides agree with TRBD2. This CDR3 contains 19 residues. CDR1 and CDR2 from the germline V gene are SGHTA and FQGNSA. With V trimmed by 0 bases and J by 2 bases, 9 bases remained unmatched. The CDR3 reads CASSLATSGRASGAYEQYF. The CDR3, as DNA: TGTGCCAGCAGCTTAGCGACTAGCGGGAGGGCCTCGGGGGCCTACGAGCAGTACTTC.

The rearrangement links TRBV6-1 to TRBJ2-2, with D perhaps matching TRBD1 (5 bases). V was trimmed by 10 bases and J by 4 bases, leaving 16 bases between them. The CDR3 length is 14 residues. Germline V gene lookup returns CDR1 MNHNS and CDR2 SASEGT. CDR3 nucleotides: TGTGCCACGTTAGGACAACTTTCCACCGGGGAGCTGTTTTTT. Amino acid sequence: CATLGQLSTGELFF.

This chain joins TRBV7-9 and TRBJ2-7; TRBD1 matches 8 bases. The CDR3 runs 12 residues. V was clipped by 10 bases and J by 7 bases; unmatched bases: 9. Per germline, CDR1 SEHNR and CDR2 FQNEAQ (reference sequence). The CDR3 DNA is TGTGCCAACGGACAGGGCGGTCGAGAGCAGTACTTC. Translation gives CANGQGGREQYF.

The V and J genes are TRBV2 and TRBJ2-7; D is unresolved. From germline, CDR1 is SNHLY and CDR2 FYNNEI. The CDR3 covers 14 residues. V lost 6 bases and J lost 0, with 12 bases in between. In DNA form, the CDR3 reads TGTGCCAGCAGGGTTTCGATCAGCTCCTACGAGCAGTACTTC. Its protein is CASRVSISSYEQYF.

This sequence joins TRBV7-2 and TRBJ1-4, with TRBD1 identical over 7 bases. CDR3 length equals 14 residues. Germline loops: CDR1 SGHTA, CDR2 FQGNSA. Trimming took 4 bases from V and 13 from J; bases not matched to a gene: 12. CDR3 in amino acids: CASSSPGQPRGLFF. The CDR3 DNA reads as TGTGCCAGCAGCTCGCCGGGACAGCCCAGGGGACTGTTTTTT.

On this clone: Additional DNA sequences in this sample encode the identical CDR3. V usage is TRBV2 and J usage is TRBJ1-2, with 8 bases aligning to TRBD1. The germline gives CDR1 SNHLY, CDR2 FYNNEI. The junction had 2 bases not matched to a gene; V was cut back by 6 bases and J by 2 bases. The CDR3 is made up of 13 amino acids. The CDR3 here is CASRDRANYGYTF. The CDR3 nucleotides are TGTGCCAGCAGGGACAGGGCGAACTATGGCTACACCTTC.

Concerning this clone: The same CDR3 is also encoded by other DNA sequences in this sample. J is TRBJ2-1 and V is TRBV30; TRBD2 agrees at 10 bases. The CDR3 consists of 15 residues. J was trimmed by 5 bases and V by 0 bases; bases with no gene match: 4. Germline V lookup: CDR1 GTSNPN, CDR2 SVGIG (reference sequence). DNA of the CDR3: TGTGCCTGGAGTGTGGGTCTAGCGGGGGACAATGAGCAGTTCTTC. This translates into CAWSVGLAGDNEQFF.

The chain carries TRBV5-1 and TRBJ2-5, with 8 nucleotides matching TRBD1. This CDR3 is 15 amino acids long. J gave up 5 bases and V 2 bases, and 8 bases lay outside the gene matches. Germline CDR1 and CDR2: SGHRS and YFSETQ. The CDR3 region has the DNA TGCGCCAGCAGCTTTAGCGACAGGGGAATGGAGACCCAGTACTTC. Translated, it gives CASSFSDRGMETQYF. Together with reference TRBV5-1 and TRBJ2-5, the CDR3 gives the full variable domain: KAGVTQTPRYLIKTRGQQVTLSCSPISGHRSVSWYQQTPGQGLQFLFEYFSETQRNKGNFPGRFSGRQFSNSRSEMNVSTLELGDSALYLCASSFSDRGMETQYFGPGTRLLVL.

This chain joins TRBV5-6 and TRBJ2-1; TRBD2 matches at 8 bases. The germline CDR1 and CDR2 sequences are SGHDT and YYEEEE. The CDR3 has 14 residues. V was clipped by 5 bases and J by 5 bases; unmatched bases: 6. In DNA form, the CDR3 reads TGTGCCAGCAGTTTAGCGGGGCCTAACAATGAGCAGTTCTTC. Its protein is CASSLAGPNNEQFF. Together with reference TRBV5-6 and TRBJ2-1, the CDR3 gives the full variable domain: DAGVTQSPTHLIKTRGQQVTLRCSPKSGHDTVSWYQQALGQGPQFIFQYYEEEERQRGNFPDRFSGHQFPNYSSELNVNALLLGDSALYLCASSLAGPNNEQFFGPGTRLTVL.

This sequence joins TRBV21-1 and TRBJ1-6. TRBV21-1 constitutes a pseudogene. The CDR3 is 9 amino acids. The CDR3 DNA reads TGTGCCACCGGTTCACCCCTCCACTTT. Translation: CATGSPLHF.

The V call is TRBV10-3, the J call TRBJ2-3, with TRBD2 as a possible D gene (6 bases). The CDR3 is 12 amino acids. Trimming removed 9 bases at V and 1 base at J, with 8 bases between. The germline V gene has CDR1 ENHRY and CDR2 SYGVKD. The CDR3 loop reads CAMGLRTDTQYF. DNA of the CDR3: TGTGCCATGGGACTTCGCACAGATACGCAGTATTTT.

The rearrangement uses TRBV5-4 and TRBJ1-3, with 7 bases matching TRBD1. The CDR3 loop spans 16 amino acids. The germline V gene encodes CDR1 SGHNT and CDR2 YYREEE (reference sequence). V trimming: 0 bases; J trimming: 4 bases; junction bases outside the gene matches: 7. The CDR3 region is CASSLETGVGGNTIYF. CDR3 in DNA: TGTGCCAGCAGCTTGGAAACAGGGGTTGGAGGAAACACCATATATTTT.